This TCR beta chain was observed in a study of cytomegalovirus exposure and HLA in healthy donors. Study observations and caveats: Three CMV-associated chains were confirmed in vitro to be specific for CMV antigens.

This CDR3 has 20 amino acids. Comments on this clone: What it binds is not known.

Amplification used 60 Vbeta primers and 13 Jbeta primers. Assay used: immunoSEQ multiplex PCR; TCRdb lists only in-frame clones, some missing. Here the sample spans just over 150,000 clones, less than 90% being singletons. The rearrangement joins TRBV21-1 to TRBJ2-6; TRBD1 is the table's D call and was not checked against the DNA. TRBV21-1 is assigned pseudogene status. Sequenced sample: PBMCs. The sequence came from a young woman in good health and CMV-seronegative. The CDR3 DNA is TGTGCCAGCAGCAAAGATGGCACCGGGACAGCCAGCTCTGGGGCCAACGTCCTGACTTTC. Amino acid sequence: CASSKDGTGTASSGANVLTF.